The 10 T cell receptor beta chains presented below share a single source sample, sequenced in a study of CD4 and CD8 cells across lung adenocarcinoma regions. TCRdb processed the PCR reads anew with MiXCR; each CDR3 protein has one entry. Altogether approximately 8,700 distinct CDR3 sequences are present, 50% being singletons, with the ten largest covering less than 60%. Input material: CD8+ T cells from the margin of a lung tumor. Receptors originate from a female donor with lung adenocarcinoma. The CD4 and CD8 labels of this study may be unreliable.

The rearrangement links TRBV10-3 to TRBJ2-1, with D possibly being TRBD1 (6 bases). Trimming shortened V by 6 bases and J by 2 bases, and 17 bases separated the two germline ends. Germline CDR1 is ENHRY and CDR2 is SYGVKD. The length of the CDR3 is 16 residues. The CDR3, as DNA: TGTGCCATCAGAGAGAATACAGGGAGAACCTACAATGAGCAGTTCTTC. Residues: CAIRENTGRTYNEQFF.

By its share, this clonotype is medium-sized. The chain carries TRBV6-5 and TRBJ1-1; D might be TRBD1 (6 bases). This CDR3 contains 14 residues. Trimming cost V 0 bases and J 8 bases, with 13 bases left between them. Germline loops: CDR1 MNHEY, CDR2 SVGAGI. CDR3 protein: CASSYSFTGSEAFF. The CDR3 DNA sequence: TGTGCCAGCAGTTACTCCTTCACAGGGAGCGAAGCTTTCTTT.

This chain's CDR3 is CASSEAGGSPGETQYF. DNA of the CDR3: TGTGCCAGCAGTGAAGCGGGGGGGAGCCCAGGAGAGACGCAGTACTTC. The chain links TRBV6-1 to TRBJ2-1, with TRBD2 matching 7 bases. The tail of the sequence fits TRBJ2-7 better, so the J call may be wrong. The CDR3 has 16 residues. CDR1 MNHNS and CDR2 SASEGT come from the germline V gene.

V and J are TRBV10-3 and TRBJ2-2, with 9 bases that match TRBD2. CDR3 length equals 15 residues. The trim removed 6 bases at V and 16 bases at J, leaving 18 bases unmatched. Germline CDR1 and CDR2: ENHRY and SYGVKD. CDR3 nucleotide sequence: TGTGCCATCAGCGGCCTAGCGGGGAGCACCGGGGCGCAGTTTTTT. Translating it yields CAISGLAGSTGAQFF.

This clonotype was detected a few times. This chain uses TRBV12-3 or TRBV12-4 with TRBJ1-1, with 10 bases that match TRBD1. This CDR3 is built from 14 residues. Unmatched junction bases numbered 3, after V lost 3 bases and J lost 5 bases. The CDR3 coding sequence is TGTGCCAGCAGTTTTTCGGGACAGGGGACTGAAGCTTTCTTT. It translates to CASSFSGQGTEAFF.

The rearrangement joins TRBV6-1 to TRBJ2-5, with TRBD2 matching 8 bases. J lost 5 bases, V lost 7 bases, and 9 bases had no gene match. The CDR3 contains 14 residues. CDR1 and CDR2 (germline): MNHNS, SASEGT. This CDR3 is CASIEIAGWETQYF. In DNA, the CDR3 is TGTGCCAGCATCGAGATAGCGGGGTGGGAGACCCAGTACTTC.

The V gene is TRBV6-4, the J gene TRBJ2-1; D gene ambiguous. Germline CDR1 MRHNA, CDR2 SNTAGT. This CDR3 spans 14 amino acids. Trimming left V 4 bases short and J 6 bases short, with 13 bases between. This CDR3 is CASSAGPAANEQFF. The CDR3 DNA sequence: TGTGCCAGCAGTGCGGGTCCCGCTGCCAATGAGCAGTTCTTC.

This clonotype was observed a single time. The chain links TRBV3-1 to TRBJ1-1, with TRBD1 as a possible D gene (5 bases). The CDR3 contains 13 residues. Germline V gene sequence: CDR1 LGHDT, CDR2 YNNKEL (reference sequence). V lost 1 base, J lost 10 bases, and 13 bases lay in between. Written as DNA, the CDR3 is TGTGCCAGCAGCCAAGGGGGCGCCGGGATAGCTTTCTTT. Protein sequence: CASSQGGAGIAFF.

As for this clonotype: An end of the junction differs from the germline gene, which may be a read error. V gene TRBV11-2 combines with J gene TRBJ2-1; D remains unclear. The CDR3 has 13 amino acids. CDR1 is SGHAT, CDR2 FQNNGV, per germline. CDR3 in DNA: TGTGCCAGCAGCGTTAGGGCCACAAATGAGCAGTTTTTC. It specifies CASSVRATNEQFF.

The chain has TRBV11-1 and TRBJ2-3; 9 bases are a match to TRBD2. Germline V gene data show CDR1 as SGHAT and CDR2 as FQDESV (reference sequence). The CDR3 consists of 19 residues. The J segment lost 7 bases and the V segment lost 5 bases, leaving 22 bases of the junction unmatched. The CDR3 nucleotides read TGTGCCAGCAGCCCACATCCTTTCCTGGCGGGAGGGCGGTCCTATACGCAGTATTTT. It is translated as CASSPHPFLAGGRSYTQYF.